A selection of T cell receptor beta chains follows, all from one sample in a study of T cells in Graves' hyperthyroidism and ophthalmopathy. TCRdb fed the multiplex PCR reads into MiXCR, producing one record per CDR3 protein. This sample has roughly 110,000 distinct CDR3 sequences, with 16% found just once. The sequenced sample consisted of blood. These receptors were obtained from a woman in her forties or fifties with Graves' hyperthyroidism. CDR3s include the opening cysteine and the closing phenylalanine or tryptophan. Clone size is given for some rows only: seen once, a few or many times, or a class if the clone is expanded.

CDR3: CASSQDPQGQVVNQPQHF; V: TRBV4-2; size: many
CDR3: CATSGDTGGLEQYF; V: TRBV15; size: many
CDR3: CASRYRLYEQYF; V: TRBV6-1; size: many
CDR3: CSARRGWGTDTQYF; V: TRBV20-1; size: few
CDR3: CSVVTGTGPNQPQHF; V: TRBV29-1; size: many
CDR3: CASSLDLRREQFF; V: TRBV11-2; size: many
CDR3: CATRSPRELFF; V: TRBV3-1; size: many
CDR3: CSARDLNYGYTF; V: TRBV20-1; size: many
CDR3: CASSLAIRQGMSYEQYF; V: TRBV7-8; size: many
CDR3: CASSLGYSNEQFF; V: TRBV7-8; size: many
CDR3: CASSYSMAGGPTEQFF; V: TRBV6-5; size: many
CDR3: CASSGTGNTGELFF; V: TRBV7-3; size: -
CDR3: CASTQTGTLGGGRRDTQYF; V: TRBV11-2; size: -
CDR3: CASSLYGTGFNEQFF; V: TRBV7-9; size: many
CDR3: CASSPGTGLYINYGYTF; V: TRBV27; size: -
CDR3: CASSPQRAYEQYF; V: TRBV18; size: many
CDR3: CASSQAISLFANTGELFF; V: TRBV3-1; size: many
CDR3: CASSSSGTSGRYEQYF; V: TRBV28; size: many
CDR3: CASSLWGASNQPQHF; V: TRBV28; size: many
CDR3: CASSQSGSSNQPQHF; V: TRBV16; size: many